This TCR beta chain was profiled in a study of cytomegalovirus exposure and HLA in healthy donors. General study results and limits: Apparent HLA restriction characterized most CMV-associated TCR beta chains in a later analysis. The investigators catalogued some 150 TCR beta chains as cytomegalovirus-associated.

The CDR3 runs 15 residues. Germline CDR1 is SGHVS and CDR2 is FNYEAQ. V was shortened by 2 bases and J by 4 bases, with 15 bases between the two germline ends. Healthy bone marrow donors supplied every sample. Primers included in the PCR were 60 Vbeta and 13 Jbeta primers. TCRdb's copy holds only in-frame clones and misses some; the assay was immunoSEQ multiplex PCR. The table records 160,000 or so clones, 82% of them present only once. Points on this clone: Its specificity is unknown.

This receptor was taken from a man aged 50 or older in good health and CMV-seropositive. V and J are TRBV7-6 and TRBJ2-7; D is perhaps TRBD2 (6 bases). The sample taken for sequencing was PBMCs. This chain's CDR3 is CASSLSSGSLYEQYF. The DNA for the CDR3 is TGTGCCAGCAGCTTATCGTCCGGGAGTTTGTACGAGCAGTACTTC.